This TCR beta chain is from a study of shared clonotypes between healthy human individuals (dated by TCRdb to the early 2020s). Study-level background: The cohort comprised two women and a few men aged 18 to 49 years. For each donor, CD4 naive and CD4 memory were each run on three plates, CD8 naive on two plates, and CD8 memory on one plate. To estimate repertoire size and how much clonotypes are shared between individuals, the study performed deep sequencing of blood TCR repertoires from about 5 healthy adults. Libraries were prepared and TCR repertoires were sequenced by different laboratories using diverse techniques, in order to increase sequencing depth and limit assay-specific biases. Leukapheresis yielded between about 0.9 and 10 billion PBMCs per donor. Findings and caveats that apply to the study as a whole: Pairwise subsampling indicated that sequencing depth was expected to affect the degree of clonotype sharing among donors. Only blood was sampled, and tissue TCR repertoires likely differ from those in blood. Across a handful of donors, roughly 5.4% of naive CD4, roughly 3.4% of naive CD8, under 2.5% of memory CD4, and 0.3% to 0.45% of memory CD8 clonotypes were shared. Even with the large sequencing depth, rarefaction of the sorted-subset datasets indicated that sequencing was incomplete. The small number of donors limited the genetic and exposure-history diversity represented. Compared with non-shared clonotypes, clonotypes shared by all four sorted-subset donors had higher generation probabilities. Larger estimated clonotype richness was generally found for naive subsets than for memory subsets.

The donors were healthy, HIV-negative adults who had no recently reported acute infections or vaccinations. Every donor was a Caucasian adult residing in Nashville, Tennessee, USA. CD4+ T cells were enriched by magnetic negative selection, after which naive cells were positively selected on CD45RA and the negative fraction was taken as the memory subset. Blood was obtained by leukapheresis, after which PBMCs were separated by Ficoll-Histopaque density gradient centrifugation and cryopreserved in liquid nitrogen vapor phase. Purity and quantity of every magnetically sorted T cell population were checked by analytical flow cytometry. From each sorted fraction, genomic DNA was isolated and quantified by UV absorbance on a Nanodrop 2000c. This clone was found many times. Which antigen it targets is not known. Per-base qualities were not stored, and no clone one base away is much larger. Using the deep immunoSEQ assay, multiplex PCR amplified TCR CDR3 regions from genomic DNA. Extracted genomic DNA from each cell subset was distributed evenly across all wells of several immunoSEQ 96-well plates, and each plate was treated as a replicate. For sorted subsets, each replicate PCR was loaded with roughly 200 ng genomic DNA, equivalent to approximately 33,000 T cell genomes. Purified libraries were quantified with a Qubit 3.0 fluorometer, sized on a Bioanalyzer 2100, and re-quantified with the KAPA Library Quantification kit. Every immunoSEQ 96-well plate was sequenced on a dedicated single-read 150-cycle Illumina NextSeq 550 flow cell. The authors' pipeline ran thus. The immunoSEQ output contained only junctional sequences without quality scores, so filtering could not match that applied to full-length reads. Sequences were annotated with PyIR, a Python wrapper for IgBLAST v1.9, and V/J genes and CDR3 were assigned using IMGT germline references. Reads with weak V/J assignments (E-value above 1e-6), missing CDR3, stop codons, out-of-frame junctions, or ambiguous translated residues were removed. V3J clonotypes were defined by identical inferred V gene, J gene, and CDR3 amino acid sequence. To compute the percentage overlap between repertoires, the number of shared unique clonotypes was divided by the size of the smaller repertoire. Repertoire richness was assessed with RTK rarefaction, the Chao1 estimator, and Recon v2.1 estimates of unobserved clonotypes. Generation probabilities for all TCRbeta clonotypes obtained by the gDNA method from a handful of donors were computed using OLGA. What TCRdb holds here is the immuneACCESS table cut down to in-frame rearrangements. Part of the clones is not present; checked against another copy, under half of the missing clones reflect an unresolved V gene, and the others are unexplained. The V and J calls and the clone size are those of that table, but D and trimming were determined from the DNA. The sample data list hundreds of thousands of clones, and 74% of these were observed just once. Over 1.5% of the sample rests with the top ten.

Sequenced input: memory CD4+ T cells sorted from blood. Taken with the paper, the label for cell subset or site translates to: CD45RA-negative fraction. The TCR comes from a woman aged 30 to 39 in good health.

CDR3 region: CASSEQGIPSYEQYF. The DNA sequence reads TGTGCCAGCAGTGAGCAGGGGATACCCTCCTACGAGCAGTACTTC. The rearrangement joined TRBV2 to TRBJ2-7, and TRBD1 may be the D gene, going by 6 matching bases. CDR1 SNHLY and CDR2 FYNNEI were looked up in the germline V gene. The CDR3 starts with the cysteine, ends with the phenylalanine, and has 15 residues. The read is trimmed to its CDR3 DNA, 45 bases read in frame from base 1. V lost 3 bases and J lost 0 bases; the stretch between them is 12 bases long.